These 27 T cell receptor beta chains were sequenced from one sample in a study of blood T cell repertoires in COVID-19. Libraries were prepared by immunoSEQ multiplex PCR; TCRdb keeps only in-frame clonotypes and omits some of them. This sample has fewer than 250,000 clones, with 80% to 90% found just once. The specimen sequenced was peripheral blood. The receptors stem from a woman in her 70s with acute or convalescent COVID-19.

The V call is TRBV4-2, the J call TRBJ2-6; no clear D. The CDR3 has 15 residues. V lost 2 bases and J 0 bases, leaving 5 bases between the germline ends. Germline values: CDR1 LGHNA, CDR2 YNFKEQ. CDR3 in amino acids: CASSQSPSGANVLTF. The CDR3 coding sequence is TGTGCCAGCAGCCAAAGCCCCTCTGGGGCCAACGTCCTGACTTTC.

The chain is built from TRBV19 and TRBJ1-1; 9 bases align to TRBD1. V shed 8 bases, J shed 5 bases, and the junction held 12 bases outside the gene matches. The CDR3 totals 15 residues. In germline, CDR1 is LNHDA, CDR2 SQIVND (reference sequence). The DNA of the CDR3 is TGTGCCAGTTGTGACAGGGGGAAAATATGGACTGAAGCTTTCTTT. This codes for CASCDRGKIWTEAFF. Variable domain in full (rest from reference TRBV19 and TRBJ1-1): DGGITQSPKYLFRKEGQNVTLSCEQNLNHDAMYWYRQDPGQGLRLIYYSQIVNDFQKGDIAEGYSVSREKKESFPLTVTSAQKNPTAFYLCASCDRGKIWTEAFFGQGTRLTVV.

The chain couples TRBV10-3 to TRBJ1-6; D remains ambiguous. The CDR3 has 13 amino acids. Trimming cost V 10 bases and J 10 bases, with 17 bases left between them. Germline V gene sequence: CDR1 ENHRY, CDR2 SYGVKD. The CDR3 loop reads CASAGFQNSPLHF. The CDR3 DNA reads as TGTGCCAGCGCAGGCTTTCAGAACTCACCCCTCCACTTT.

In its sample, this clone was seen a few times. The V and J genes are TRBV7-2 and TRBJ1-2; TRBD1 matches 7 bases. This CDR3 spans 15 amino acids. V was clipped by 5 bases and J by 3 bases; unmatched bases: 9. The V gene's germline CDR1 is SGHTA and CDR2 FQGNSA. CDR3 sequence reads: CASSPQGFRDYGYTF. The CDR3, as DNA: TGTGCCAGCAGCCCACAGGGGTTCAGGGACTATGGCTACACCTTC.

This sequence joins TRBV10-2 and TRBJ2-3; TRBD2 matches 9 bases. This CDR3 contains 16 residues. Trimming took 4 bases from V and 3 from J; bases not matched to a gene: 8. CDR1 is WSHSY and CDR2 is SAAADI in the germline V gene. The CDR3 region is CASSVIGGGATDTQYF. The DNA of the CDR3 is TGCGCCAGCAGTGTCATTGGCGGGGGGGCGACAGATACGCAGTATTTT.

The chain uses TRBV29-1 and TRBJ2-2, with TRBD1 matching over 8 bases. The CDR3 is 13 amino acids. The germline gives CDR1 SQVTM, CDR2 ANQGSEA. J was trimmed by 4 bases and V by 6 bases; bases with no gene match: 4. The CDR3 reads CSVGQGSTGELFF. CDR3 nucleotide sequence: TGCAGCGTCGGACAGGGATCCACCGGGGAGCTGTTTTTT.

This chain joins TRBV7-3 and TRBJ2-3; 13 bases fit TRBD2. Per the germline V gene, CDR1 is SGHTA and CDR2 is FQGTGA. CDR3 length: 16 residues. The ends lost 4 bases at V and 2 bases at J; junction bases unmatched: 3. The CDR3 nucleotides are TGTGCCAGCAGCTCAGGGACTAGCGGGAACACAGATACGCAGTATTTT. The encoded protein is CASSSGTSGNTDTQYF.

This chain uses TRBV20-1 with TRBJ2-2; D not resolved. Trimming pared 7 bases from V and 2 bases from J, leaving 5 bases between. The CDR3 has 11 residues. Per germline, CDR1 DFQATT and CDR2 SNEGSKA (reference sequence). The CDR3: CSVLNTGELFF. The CDR3 DNA reads TGCAGTGTCCTCAACACCGGGGAGCTGTTTTTT.

This rearrangement joins TRBV25-1 to TRBJ1-6; D unresolved. V lost 3 bases and J 3 bases, leaving 6 bases between the germline ends. Germline lookup yields CDR1 MGHDK and CDR2 SYGVNS. This CDR3 region has 14 residues. This chain's CDR3 is CASSDPSYNSPLHF. CDR3 coding DNA: TGTGCCAGCAGTGATCCGAGCTATAATTCACCCCTCCACTTT.

The table lists this clone with a count of one. The V and J genes are TRBV5-6 and TRBJ1-1, with a weak D call TRBD1 (5 bases). Trimming cost V 1 base and J 5 bases, with 12 bases left between them. Per the germline V gene, CDR1 is SGHDT and CDR2 is YYEEEE. The CDR3 covers 14 residues. CDR3 sequence: CASSLPGRGTEAFF. The CDR3 coding sequence is TGTGCCAGCAGCTTGCCGGGGAGGGGAACTGAAGCTTTCTTT.

The chain couples TRBV9 to TRBJ1-2; weak D call: TRBD1 (6 bases). Germline values: CDR1 SGDLS, CDR2 YYNGEE. The CDR3 totals 15 residues. V lost 2 bases, J lost 7 bases, and 18 bases lay in between. CDR3: CASSVYTGRSSGYTF. The CDR3 DNA sequence: TGTGCCAGCAGCGTCTATACAGGGAGAAGTAGTGGCTACACCTTC.

The chain uses TRBV10-3 and TRBJ1-3; possibly TRBD1 for D (5 bases). CDR3 length equals 12 residues. With 10 bases removed from V and 4 bases from J, the gap between germline ends came to 11 bases. Germline lookup yields CDR1 ENHRY and CDR2 SYGVKD. The CDR3 DNA reads TGTGCCAGCGGGACTGTCGGAAACACCATATATTTT. It encodes CASGTVGNTIYF.

The CDR3 sequence is CASRTRTSGYEQYF. Here the CDR3 DNA reads TGTGCCAGCAGGACCCGGACTAGCGGATACGAGCAGTACTTC. This chain joins TRBV28 and TRBJ2-7, with 10 bases fitting TRBD2. This CDR3 is 14 amino acids long. With V trimmed by 6 bases and J by 4 bases, 6 bases remained unmatched. Germline CDR1 is MDHEN and CDR2 is SYDVKM.

The gene calls are TRBV5-1 and TRBJ2-2; no firm D call. This CDR3 comprises 15 residues. The V end was cut by 2 bases, the J end by 3 bases, with 11 bases between. In germline, CDR1 is SGHRS, CDR2 YFSETQ. CDR3 in DNA: TGCGCCAGCAGCTTAAGCGTCGGAGACACCGGGGAGCTGTTTTTT. This translates into CASSLSVGDTGELFF.

This clone was seen a handful of times. The chain recombines TRBV6-5 with TRBJ1-4; D remains ambiguous. Germline CDR1 reads MNHEY; CDR2 reads SVGAGI. V lost 11 bases, J lost 3 bases, and 16 bases lay in between. The length of the CDR3 is 14 residues. CDR3: CACAKYLSNEKLFF. For the CDR3, the DNA is TGTGCCTGCGCGAAATACCTGTCTAATGAAAAACTGTTTTTT.

The chain uses TRBV19 and TRBJ2-3; the match to TRBD2 covers 7 bases. Looked up from germline, CDR1 is LNHDA and CDR2 is SQIVND (reference sequence). The CDR3 covers 16 residues. The J segment lost 4 bases and the V segment lost 6 bases, leaving 13 bases of the junction unmatched. In nucleotides, the CDR3 is TGTGCCAGTAGCGGATATGTACGGGAGGTCCCAGATACGCAGTATTTT. Amino acids: CASSGYVREVPDTQYF. The variable domain in full, completed from reference TRBV19 and TRBJ2-3, reads DGGITQSPKYLFRKEGQNVTLSCEQNLNHDAMYWYRQDPGQGLRLIYYSQIVNDFQKGDIAEGYSVSREKKESFPLTVTSAQKNPTAFYLCASSGYVREVPDTQYFGPGTRLTVL.

This rearrangement joins TRBV6-6 to TRBJ2-7; D call uncertain. This CDR3 region has 14 residues. CDR1 is MNHNY, CDR2 SVGAGI, per germline (reference sequence). Trimming removed 0 bases at V and 1 base at J, with 7 bases between. CDR3 residues: CASSYSSGSYEQYF. The CDR3 DNA follows: TGTGCCAGCAGTTACTCGTCCGGGTCCTACGAGCAGTACTTC.

The V call is TRBV5-1, the J call TRBJ1-5; D is uncertain. Looked up from germline, CDR1 is SGHRS and CDR2 is YFSETQ. The CDR3 sequence is 15 residues long. Between the trimmed V and J ends, which lost 4 bases and 9 bases, there was a span of 20 bases. In DNA, the CDR3 is TGCGCCAGCAGCCCGGAGGCCAGGAGAGAGGGGCCCCAGCATTTT. Its translation is CASSPEARREGPQHF.

The chain recombines TRBV3-1 (or the pseudogene TRBV3-2) with TRBJ1-3, with 8 positions matching TRBD1. Trimming took 6 bases from V and 3 from J; bases not matched to a gene: 10. Germline V CDR1 and CDR2: LGHDT, YNNKEL (reference sequence). The CDR3 loop spans 16 amino acids. This chain's CDR3 is CASSITHRGIGNTIYF. The CDR3 DNA follows: TGTGCCAGCAGTATCACCCACAGGGGGATTGGAAACACCATATATTTT.

CDR3 DNA sequence: TGTGCCAGCAGCTTTCAGGCGGGACCCTACGAGCAGTACTTC. It codes for CASSFQAGPYEQYF. The chain employs TRBV6-2 or TRBV6-3 and TRBJ2-7; TRBD2 is a possible D gene (6 bases). Trimming pared 6 bases from V and 2 bases from J, leaving 14 bases between. CDR1 is MNHEY and CDR2 is SVGEGT in the germline V gene. The CDR3 runs 14 residues.

This sequence joins TRBV28 and TRBJ2-1, with D unclear. The CDR3 is 14 amino acids. Trimming pared 2 bases from V and 6 bases from J, leaving 11 bases between. CDR1 is MDHEN and CDR2 is SYDVKM in the germline V gene. The CDR3 bases are TGTGCCAGCAGTTTACCTACTCCCCCCAATGAGCAGTTCTTC. Its protein is CASSLPTPPNEQFF.

This clone occurred once. This chain connects TRBV5-1 to TRBJ1-5; D gene ambiguous. V gave up 4 bases and J gave up 2 bases, with 7 bases separating them. CDR1 SGHRS and CDR2 YFSETQ come from the germline V gene. This CDR3 contains 13 residues. The CDR3 coding sequence is TGCGCCAGCAGCCCAGAAGGCAATCAGCCCCAGCATTTT. This encodes CASSPEGNQPQHF. Variable domain in full (rest from reference TRBV5-1 and TRBJ1-5): KAGVTQTPRYLIKTRGQQVTLSCSPISGHRSVSWYQQTPGQGLQFLFEYFSETQRNKGNFPGRFSGRQFSNSRSEMNVSTLELGDSALYLCASSPEGNQPQHFGDGTRLSIL.

This clone was counted once. J is TRBJ2-7 and V is TRBV7-8, with TRBD1 identical over 9 bases. The CDR3 has 18 residues. Unmatched junction bases numbered 18, after V lost 5 bases and J lost 4 bases. Germline V gene data show CDR1 as SGHVS and CDR2 as FQNEAQ. This CDR3 is CASSTITGTGISKYEQYF. The CDR3, as DNA: TGTGCCAGCAGCACGATCACCGGGACAGGGATCTCCAAATACGAGCAGTACTTC. Based on the CDR3 plus reference TRBV7-8 and TRBJ2-7, the full variable domain is GAGVSQSPRYKVAKRGQDVALRCDPISGHVSLFWYQQALGQGPEFLTYFQNEAQLDKSGLPSDRFFAERPEGSVSTLKIQRTQQEDSAVYLCASSTITGTGISKYEQYFGPGTRLTVT.

The chain joins TRBV28 to TRBJ2-7; no definite D call. The germline V and J ends were trimmed by 3 bases and 3 bases, with 12 bases remaining between them. Germline-derived CDR1 and CDR2 are MDHEN and SYDVKM. The CDR3 is 14 residues long. CDR3 bases: TGTGCCAGCAGTTTCTCTACCCGGAGCTACGAGCAGTACTTC. Amino acid sequence: CASSFSTRSYEQYF.

V is TRBV6-5 and J is TRBJ2-7; 7 bases map to TRBD1. The germline CDR1 and CDR2 sequences are MNHEY and SVGAGI. The CDR3 consists of 14 residues. The junction had 7 bases not matched to a gene; V was cut back by 7 bases and J by 1 base. DNA of the CDR3: TGTGCCAGCACCTCTGGACAGGTATCCTACGAGCAGTACTTC. Its translation: CASTSGQVSYEQYF.

The chain links TRBV3-1 (or the pseudogene TRBV3-2) to TRBJ1-1, with TRBD1 as a possible D gene (5 bases). In germline, CDR1 is LGHDT, CDR2 YNNKEL (reference sequence). The V end was cut by 3 bases, the J end by 7 bases, with 9 bases between. The CDR3 runs to 12 residues. For the CDR3, the DNA is TGTGCCAGCAGCCAGACGGGGGTTGAAGCTTTCTTT. It codes for CASSQTGVEAFF.

This sequence joins TRBV2 and TRBJ2-1; maybe TRBD1 (5 bases). The germline V and J ends were trimmed by 1 base and 5 bases, with 12 bases remaining between them. The CDR3 length is 15 residues. The germline V gene has CDR1 SNHLY and CDR2 FYNNEI. CDR3: CASSEGRAWDNEQFF. For the CDR3, the DNA is TGTGCCAGCAGTGAAGGCAGGGCCTGGGACAATGAGCAGTTCTTC.